A selection of T cell receptor beta chains follows, all from one sample in a study of brain T cells in children with intractable seizures. The protocol was immunoSEQ multiplex PCR, while the TCRdb copy is restricted to in-frame clones and leaves out a portion. The table has about 76,000 clones, about 92% seen once; the top ten hold around 1.4%. This specimen was peripheral blood, taken at surgery. Source of these receptors: a boy younger than two with tuberous sclerosis and intractable seizures. CDR3s include the opening cysteine and the closing phenylalanine or tryptophan. D genes are given only for firm matches. Clone size is not always given. Where it is, it says once, few, many or a class for expanded clones.

CDR3 protein: CASSLTGVTGELFF; CDR3 DNA: TGTGCCAGCAGCTTAACGGGAGTCACCGGGGAGCTGTTTTTT; clone size: -; V gene: TRBV7-3; J gene: TRBJ2-2; D gene: -
CDR3 protein: CASSPGLAGQETQYF; CDR3 DNA: TGTGCTAGCAGCCCCGGACTAGCGGGACAAGAGACCCAGTACTTC; clone size: -; V gene: TRBV7-7; J gene: TRBJ2-5; D gene: TRBD2
CDR3 protein: CASSQAGTGYSEQYF; CDR3 DNA: TGCGCCAGCAGCCAAGCCGGGACAGGGTATTCCGAGCAGTACTTC; clone size: -; V gene: TRBV4-1; J gene: TRBJ2-7; D gene: TRBD1
CDR3 protein: CASSLVGSRGNSPLHF; CDR3 DNA: TGTGCCAGCAGCTTGGTCGGGTCTCGGGGGAATTCACCCCTCCACTTT; clone size: -; V gene: TRBV5-4; J gene: TRBJ1-6; D gene: -
CDR3 protein: CAISENRDREAFF; CDR3 DNA: TGTGCCATCAGCGAGAACCGGGACAGGGAAGCTTTCTTT; clone size: -; V gene: TRBV10-3; J gene: TRBJ1-1; D gene: TRBD1
CDR3 protein: CASSPRLAGNNEQFF; CDR3 DNA: TGTGCCAGCAGCCCCAGACTAGCGGGTAACAATGAGCAGTTCTTC; clone size: -; V gene: TRBV5-4; J gene: TRBJ2-1; D gene: TRBD2
CDR3 protein: CASSPKPGSSYNEQFF; CDR3 DNA: TGTGCCAGCAGTCCCAAACCAGGGAGCTCCTACAATGAGCAGTTCTTC; clone size: -; V gene: TRBV27; J gene: TRBJ2-1; D gene: -
CDR3 protein: CASSPYSSYEQYF; CDR3 DNA: TGTGCCAGCAGTCCATATTCCTCCTACGAGCAGTACTTC; clone size: -; V gene: TRBV13; J gene: TRBJ2-7; D gene: -
CDR3 protein: CASSVATGFGQETQYF; CDR3 DNA: TGTGCCAGCAGCGTAGCTACGGGGTTCGGCCAAGAGACCCAGTACTTC; clone size: -; V gene: TRBV9; J gene: TRBJ2-5; D gene: -
CDR3 protein: CASSLVPVQENNYGYTF; CDR3 DNA: TGTGCCAGCAGCCTAGTTCCCGTTCAGGAGAATAACTATGGCTACACCTTC; clone size: -; V gene: TRBV6-4; J gene: TRBJ1-2; D gene: -
CDR3 protein: CASSLTGVGQPQHF; CDR3 DNA: TGTGCCAGCAGTTTGACAGGGGTTGGTCAGCCCCAGCATTTT; clone size: few; V gene: TRBV27; J gene: TRBJ1-5; D gene: TRBD1
CDR3 protein: CASSSNRVWNEQFF; CDR3 DNA: TGTGCCAGCAGCTCTAACAGGGTCTGGAATGAGCAGTTCTTC; clone size: few; V gene: TRBV6-5; J gene: TRBJ2-1; D gene: -
CDR3 protein: CAWSREFFSGNTIYF; CDR3 DNA: TGTGCCTGGAGTCGGGAGTTCTTCTCTGGAAACACCATATATTTT; clone size: -; V gene: TRBV30; J gene: TRBJ1-3; D gene: -
CDR3 protein: CASSLLGTNTGELFF; CDR3 DNA: TGTGCCAGCAGCTTACTAGGGACGAACACCGGGGAGCTGTTTTTT; clone size: -; V gene: TRBV7-9; J gene: TRBJ2-2; D gene: -
CDR3 protein: CASSQDVGSLGTSYGYTF; CDR3 DNA: TGCGCCAGCAGCCAAGATGTTGGGTCCCTCGGGACATCCTATGGCTACACCTTC; clone size: -; V gene: TRBV4-1; J gene: TRBJ1-2; D gene: -
CDR3 protein: CATTLLGSEAFF; CDR3 DNA: TGTGCCACCACATTACTCGGAAGTGAAGCTTTCTTT; clone size: once; V gene: TRBV6-6; J gene: TRBJ1-1; D gene: -
CDR3 protein: CASGLGLTGWDQPQHF; CDR3 DNA: TGTGCTAGTGGTTTGGGGCTGACAGGGTGGGATCAGCCCCAGCATTTT; clone size: -; V gene: TRBV12-5; J gene: TRBJ1-5; D gene: TRBD1
CDR3 protein: CASSLWDPMISTDTQYF; CDR3 DNA: TGTGCCAGCAGTTTATGGGATCCAATGATTAGCACAGATACGCAGTATTTT; clone size: -; V gene: TRBV27; J gene: TRBJ2-3; D gene: -
CDR3 protein: CASSQPDGGRAYEQYF; CDR3 DNA: TGTGCCAGCAGCCAGCCGGATGGGGGTAGAGCCTACGAGCAGTACTTC; clone size: once; V gene: TRBV6-6; J gene: TRBJ2-7; D gene: -
CDR3 protein: CASSRSIGQPQHF; CDR3 DNA: TGTGCCAGCAGCAGAAGCATCGGTCAGCCCCAGCATTTT; clone size: -; V gene: TRBV6-4; J gene: TRBJ1-5; D gene: -
CDR3 protein: CASRKVEGYTF; CDR3 DNA: TGTGCCAGCAGAAAAGTGGAAGGCTACACCTTC; clone size: -; V gene: TRBV6-6; J gene: TRBJ1-2; D gene: -
CDR3 protein: CASSQGRVPGLAGAEEQYF; CDR3 DNA: TGTGCCAGCAGCCAAGGTAGAGTCCCGGGACTAGCGGGAGCTGAAGAGCAGTACTTC; clone size: -; V gene: TRBV4-2; J gene: TRBJ2-7; D gene: TRBD2